Reported below is one T cell receptor beta chain. Each CDR3 protein is one row after TCRdb ran MiXCR on the reads. The data hold roughly 230,000 distinct CDR3 sequences, with around 12% observed a single time. The sample belongs to a study of T cell repertoires in cytomegalovirus infection. The germline V gene encodes CDR1 MNHEY and CDR2 SVGAGI. This CDR3 is built from 19 residues. V dropped 4 bases and J dropped 7; count of bases not matched to a gene: 15. This TCR came from a human donor in good health (CMV status not recorded). Some clones in this sample may be carry-over from other donors' samples. Sequenced input: PBMCs. The rearrangement links TRBV6-5 to TRBJ2-4, with 14 bases identical to TRBD2. CDR3 nucleotide sequence: TGTGCCAGCAGTTCTACAGGGACTAGCGGGGGTCGATGGGGGAACATTCAGTACTTC. As protein: CASSSTGTSGGRWGNIQYF.